A single sample is the source of the 23 T cell receptor beta chains below, sequenced in a study of siplizumab effects on memory and regulatory T cells. Here immunoSEQ multiplex PCR was the method, and the copy in TCRdb shows in-frame clones only, minus some. The table includes 56,000 or so clones, just over 95% detected once. Sequenced: naive CD8+ T cells sorted from blood. The receptors originated from a human donor in good health.

The rearrangement joins TRBV19 to TRBJ2-1; 9 nucleotides line up with TRBD1. This CDR3 is built from 15 residues. Germline lookup yields CDR1 LNHDA and CDR2 SQIVND (reference sequence). The J segment lost 0 bases and the V segment lost 5 bases, leaving 2 bases of the junction unmatched. Here the CDR3 reads CASSWTGDSYNEQFF. In DNA form, the CDR3 reads TGTGCCAGTAGTTGGACAGGGGACTCCTACAATGAGCAGTTCTTC.

This chain joins TRBV27 and TRBJ2-7; D tentatively reads TRBD1 or TRBD2 (6 bases each). The CDR3 sequence is 14 residues long. V dropped 2 bases and J dropped 3 bases, with 11 bases sitting between them. CDR1 is MNHEY and CDR2 is SMNVEV in the germline V gene (reference sequence). The CDR3 loop reads CASSLPGAGYEQYF. The CDR3 region has the DNA TGTGCCAGCAGTTTACCGGGGGCGGGCTACGAGCAGTACTTC.

The V and J genes are TRBV4-1 and TRBJ2-7; the match to TRBD2 covers 7 bases. The CDR3 spans 15 residues. The junction had 5 bases not matched to a gene; V was cut back by 1 base and J by 2 bases. The germline gives CDR1 MGHRA, CDR2 YSYEKL. CDR3 nucleotides: TGCGCCAGCAGCCAAGCGGTGGGAGGGCCCTACGAGCAGTACTTC. Translation gives CASSQAVGGPYEQYF.

The chain uses TRBV5-6 and TRBJ2-2; D is tentatively TRBD1 or TRBD2 (5 bases each). The CDR3 has 12 amino acids. V lost 8 bases to trimming and J lost 6 bases, with 11 bases between them. Germline-derived CDR1 and CDR2 are SGHDT and YYEEEE. The CDR3, as DNA: TGTGCCAGTAATGGGGGATCCGGGGAGCTGTTTTTT. Residues: CASNGGSGELFF.

This clone was counted a single time. The chain is built from TRBV4-1 and TRBJ2-7; D is unclear. Trimming took 5 bases from V and 6 from J, leaving 17 bases between them. The CDR3 is 14 amino acids. The germline V gene encodes CDR1 MGHRA and CDR2 YSYEKL. This chain's CDR3 is CASSIYGNVREQYF. For the CDR3, the DNA is TGCGCCAGCAGCATATACGGCAACGTGCGCGAGCAGTACTTC.

The V and J genes are TRBV9 and TRBJ1-1; no definite D call. Trimming pared 0 bases from V and 1 base from J, leaving 10 bases between. This CDR3 contains 15 residues. Germline CDR1 reads SGDLS; CDR2 reads YYNGEE. This CDR3 reads CASSVVEGENTEAFF. The CDR3 DNA is TGTGCCAGCAGCGTAGTAGAGGGAGAGAACACTGAAGCTTTCTTT.

The chain couples TRBV9 to TRBJ2-7, with 7 bases aligning to TRBD2. The CDR3 length is 15 residues. The germline CDR1 and CDR2 sequences are SGDLS and YYNGEE. Trimming cost V 4 bases and J 3 bases; bases outside gene matches: 10. The CDR3 is CASSPSAGVGYEQYF. CDR3 nucleotide sequence: TGTGCCAGCAGCCCCTCTGCGGGAGTGGGCTACGAGCAGTACTTC.

V gene TRBV2 combines with J gene TRBJ1-4; 7 positions agree with TRBD1. CDR1 is SNHLY and CDR2 is FYNNEI in the germline V gene. CDR3 size: 16 residues. V trimming: 0 bases; J trimming: 6 bases; junction bases outside the gene matches: 7. CDR3 amino acids: CASSEARGPWDEKLFF. The CDR3 DNA is TGTGCCAGCAGTGAAGCTAGGGGGCCGTGGGATGAAAAACTGTTTTTT.

This chain's CDR3 is CASSVPDSSYNEQFF. The CDR3 DNA follows: TGTGCCAGCAGCGTACCGGACAGCTCCTACAATGAGCAGTTCTTC. The chain carries TRBV9 and TRBJ2-1, with a weak D call TRBD1 (6 bases). CDR1 is SGDLS, CDR2 YYNGEE, per germline. The CDR3 is made up of 15 amino acids. Trimming shortened V by 1 base and J by 0 bases, and 8 bases separated the two germline ends. The whole variable domain, filled in from reference TRBV9 and TRBJ2-1, reads DSGVTQTPKHLITATGQRVTLRCSPRSGDLSVYWYQQSLDQGLQFLIQYYNGEERAKGNILERFSAQQFPDLHSELNLSSLELGDSALYFCASSVPDSSYNEQFFGPGTRLTVL.

V is TRBV7-9 and J is TRBJ1-1; D not certain. The length of the CDR3 is 14 residues. In germline, CDR1 is SEHNR, CDR2 FQNEAQ (reference sequence). The V end lost 5 bases, the J end lost 3 bases, and 13 bases lay between the germline ends. For the CDR3, the DNA is TGTGCCAGCAGCCAAGAGGGCACCCACACTGAAGCTTTCTTT. Its protein is CASSQEGTHTEAFF.

The V and J genes are TRBV7-3 and TRBJ2-1; TRBD1 is a possible D gene (6 bases). Trimming took off 2 bases at V and 5 bases at J, with 16 bases between the two ends. In germline, CDR1 is SGHTA, CDR2 FQGTGA. The CDR3 runs 16 residues. CDR3: CASSLGVRGPDNEQFF. The CDR3 nucleotides are TGTGCCAGCAGCTTAGGGGTCAGGGGTCCCGACAATGAGCAGTTCTTC.

This chain joins TRBV14 and TRBJ2-4; 13 positions match TRBD2. Germline loops: CDR1 SGHDN, CDR2 FVKESK. The CDR3 spans 18 residues. Losses at the gene ends were 1 base for V and 0 bases for J; bases not matched to a gene: 3. As DNA, the CDR3 is TGTGCCAGCAGCCAAGCCGGACTAGCGGGAGAAGCCAAAAACATTCAGTACTTC. Translating it yields CASSQAGLAGEAKNIQYF.

The chain employs TRBV4-1 and TRBJ1-5; D call uncertain. The CDR3 consists of 15 residues. Germline V gives CDR1 MGHRA, CDR2 YSYEKL. V lost 0 bases to trimming and J lost 5 bases, with 11 bases between them. The chain's CDR3 is CASSQDLTEHQPQHF. The CDR3 DNA is TGCGCCAGCAGCCAAGATTTAACGGAGCATCAGCCCCAGCATTTT.

The V and J genes are TRBV6-1 and TRBJ2-1; 10 positions agree with TRBD2. V was clipped by 7 bases and J by 4 bases; unmatched bases: 4. The CDR3 length is 14 residues. CDR1 is MNHNS, CDR2 SASEGT, per germline. The chain's CDR3 is CASIPAGGYNEQFF. In DNA, the CDR3 is TGTGCCAGCATCCCAGCGGGAGGGTACAATGAGCAGTTCTTC.

The chain carries TRBV27 and TRBJ2-7; D is unclear. CDR3 length: 15 amino acids. CDR1 is MNHEY and CDR2 is SMNVEV in the germline V gene (reference sequence). Trimming removed 4 bases from V and 0 bases from J, with 13 bases in between. The CDR3 is CASSSQVGPSYEQYF. The CDR3 DNA sequence: TGTGCCAGCAGTTCCCAAGTTGGACCCTCCTACGAGCAGTACTTC.

The chain uses TRBV12-5 and TRBJ2-2; D call uncertain. CDR1 is LGHNT and CDR2 is FRNRAP in the germline V gene. The CDR3 extends over 13 amino acids. Trimming cost V 0 bases and J 2 bases, with 1 base left between them. CDR3 protein: CASGLVNTGELFF. The CDR3 region has the DNA TGTGCTAGTGGTTTGGTTAACACCGGGGAGCTGTTTTTT.

V gene TRBV28 combines with J gene TRBJ2-3; tentatively, D is TRBD2 (5 bases). V lost 1 base and J lost 5, with 7 bases in between. The CDR3 covers 13 residues. Germline-derived CDR1 and CDR2 are MDHEN and SYDVKM. CDR3: CASSLSGGDTQYF. CDR3 nucleotides: TGTGCCAGCAGTTTATCAGGAGGAGATACGCAGTATTTT. Supplemented by reference TRBV28 and TRBJ2-3, the full variable domain reads DVKVTQSSRYLVKRTGEKVFLECVQDMDHENMFWYRQDPGLGLRLIYFSYDVKMKEKGDIPEGYSVSREKKERFSLILESASTNQTSMYLCASSLSGGDTQYFGPGTRLTVL.

The chain joins TRBV7-9 to TRBJ2-1, with 11 bases lining up with TRBD2. Germline lookup yields CDR1 SEHNR and CDR2 FQNEAQ (reference sequence). This CDR3 region has 15 residues. The V gene end was trimmed by 6 bases and the J gene end by 4 bases; junction bases not matched to a gene: 5. CDR3 sequence: CASRTTSGSYNEQFF. CDR3 nucleotides: TGTGCCAGCAGGACAACTAGCGGGAGTTACAATGAGCAGTTCTTC. Full variable domain (missing parts from reference TRBV7-9 and TRBJ2-1): DTGVSQNPRHKITKRGQNVTFRCDPISEHNRLYWYRQTLGQGPEFLTYFQNEAQLEKSRLLSDRFSAERPKGSFSTLEIQRTEQGDSAMYLCASRTTSGSYNEQFFGPGTRLTVL.

The chain recombines TRBV9 with TRBJ2-1; 9 bases align to TRBD1. The junction had 5 bases not matched to a gene; V was cut back by 3 bases and J by 10 bases. The CDR3 extends over 13 amino acids. Per the germline V gene, CDR1 is SGDLS and CDR2 is YYNGEE. CDR3 nucleotides: TGTGCCAGCAGCGGGGGACAGGGTTGGGAGCAGTTCTTC. It is translated as CASSGGQGWEQFF.

The CDR3 region has the DNA TGTGCCTGGAGTGTTCGGCCGACCGAGCAGTTCTTC. As protein: CAWSVRPTEQFF. The V call is TRBV30, the J call TRBJ2-1; D is unresolved. CDR1 is GTSNPN and CDR2 is SVGIG in the germline V gene (reference sequence). The ends were cut back, 0 bases at V and 10 bases at J, with 10 bases in the middle. This CDR3 is 12 amino acids long.

This CDR3 reads CASTLGPMNTEAFF. CDR3 bases: TGCGCCAGTACCCTCGGACCTATGAACACTGAAGCTTTCTTT. The rearrangement uses TRBV4-1 and TRBJ1-1, with D hard to call. Trimming removed 9 bases at V and 0 bases at J, with 14 bases between. CDR3 length equals 14 residues. The V gene's germline CDR1 is MGHRA and CDR2 YSYEKL.

This clone showed up just once. The chain links TRBV15 to TRBJ2-5; D may be TRBD1 or TRBD2 (5 bases each). Trimming left V 0 bases short and J 0 bases short, with 8 bases between. The germline CDR1 and CDR2 sequences are LNHNV and YYDKDF (reference sequence). The CDR3 loop spans 15 amino acids. In DNA form, the CDR3 reads TGTGCCACCAGCAGAGAAATGGGACACCAAGAGACCCAGTACTTC. Translation gives CATSREMGHQETQYF.

The V gene is TRBV7-8, the J gene TRBJ2-7, with D possibly called TRBD1 or TRBD2 (6 bases each). Germline V gene lookup returns CDR1 SGHVS and CDR2 FQNEAQ. This CDR3 is 15 amino acids long. V dropped 5 bases and J dropped 2 bases, with 16 bases sitting between them. Here the CDR3 DNA reads TGTGCCAGCAGCCAACTACCGGGGGCTCCCTACGAGCAGTACTTC. Translating gives CASSQLPGAPYEQYF. Drawing the rest from reference TRBV7-8 and TRBJ2-7, the complete variable domain is GAGVSQSPRYKVAKRGQDVALRCDPISGHVSLFWYQQALGQGPEFLTYFQNEAQLDKSGLPSDRFFAERPEGSVSTLKIQRTQQEDSAVYLCASSQLPGAPYEQYFGPGTRLTVT.